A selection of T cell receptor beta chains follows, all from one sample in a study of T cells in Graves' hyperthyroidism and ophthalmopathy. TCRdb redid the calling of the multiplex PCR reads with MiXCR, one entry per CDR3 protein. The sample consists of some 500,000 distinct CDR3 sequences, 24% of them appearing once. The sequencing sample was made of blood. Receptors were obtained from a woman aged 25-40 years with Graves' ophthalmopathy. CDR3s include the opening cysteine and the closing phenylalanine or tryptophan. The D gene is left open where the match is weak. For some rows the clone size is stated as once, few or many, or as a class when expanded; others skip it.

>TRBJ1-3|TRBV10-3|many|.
CAISDQNGPRGNTIYF
TGTGCCATCAGTGACCAGAACGGACCCCGGGGAAACACCATATATTTT
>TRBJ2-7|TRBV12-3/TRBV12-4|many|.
CASIRRGAYEQYF
TGTGCCAGCATTAGGAGAGGCGCCTACGAGCAGTACTTC
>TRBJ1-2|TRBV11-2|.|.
CASSSTRAGYGYTF
TGTGCCAGCAGCTCGACACGGGCGGGATATGGCTACACCTTC
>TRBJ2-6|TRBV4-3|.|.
CASSQGTGTGANVLTF
TGCGCCAGCAGCCAAGGCACAGGGACTGGGGCCAACGTCCTGACTTTC
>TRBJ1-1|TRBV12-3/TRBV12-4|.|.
CASSLFRTLKNTEAFF
TGTGCCAGCAGTTTATTCAGGACCTTAAAGAACACTGAAGCTTTCTTT
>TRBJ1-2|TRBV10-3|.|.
CAITPRTTGRGYTF
TGTGCCATCACCCCCCGGACTACAGGAAGGGGCTACACCTTC
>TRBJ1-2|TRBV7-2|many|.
CASSSGAEGYGYTF
TGTGCCAGCAGCTCTGGGGCAGAGGGGTATGGCTACACCTTC
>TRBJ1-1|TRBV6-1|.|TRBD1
CASSPSRTGKTFF
TGTGCCAGCAGCCCTAGCCGGACAGGGAAAACTTTCTTT
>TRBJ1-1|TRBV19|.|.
CASSIVGTRKGTEAFF
TGTGCCAGTAGTATAGTTGGCACGCGGAAAGGGACTGAAGCTTTCTTT
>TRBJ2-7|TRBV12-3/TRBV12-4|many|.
CASSLDSGFPYEQYF
TGTGCCAGCAGTTTAGATTCCGGATTTCCCTACGAGCAGTACTTC
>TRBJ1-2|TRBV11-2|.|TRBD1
CASSTPGQPSYGYTF
TGTGCCAGCAGCACGCCGGGACAGCCTAGCTATGGCTACACCTTC